This note documents a single T cell receptor beta chain sequence. This specimen belongs to a study of control samples from healthy donors and cancer patients. V lost 3 bases and J lost 10; bases outside the gene matches: 8. This CDR3 spans 16 amino acids. Germline V gene data show CDR1 as KGHSH and CDR2 as LQKENI. Sequencing was performed with immunoSEQ multiplex PCR; in TCRdb, only in-frame clones are kept and a portion is missing. The profile shows about 170,000 clones, around 88% of them singletons. Sequences were obtained from blood. The sequence was collected from a woman between 25 and 40 years old in good health. The chain is built from TRBV18 and TRBJ2-1; TRBD2 matches at 14 bases. In DNA, the CDR3 is TGTGCCAGCTCACCCTCCGGACTAGCGGGGGGAGGGGAGCAGTTCTTC. It translates to CASSPSGLAGGGEQFF.